This T cell receptor beta chain originates from a study of cytomegalovirus exposure and HLA in healthy donors. Study results and caveats: With high specificity and sensitivity, the classifier reportedly diagnosed cytomegalovirus status. Later on, an analysis tied some 17,000 TCR beta sequences to HLA alleles at 0.05 false discovery rate. The authors reported that TCR beta sequences could predict HLA-A and HLA-B alleles. These predictions were accurate for most subjects in the first cohort.

The CDR3 length is 15 residues. V was pared by 4 bases and J by 6 bases, with 8 bases of the junction left unmatched. Germline assignment: CDR1 SNHLY and CDR2 FYNNEI. PCR was performed using 60 Vbeta and 13 Jbeta primers. Repertoires were generated with immunoSEQ multiplex PCR, while TCRdb's copy carries only in-frame clones and drops some. This table holds 100,000 or so clones, 65% to 80% found once. In its sample, this clone was seen a few times. Its antigen remains unidentified. The receptor's source is a man in his forties or fifties in good health and CMV-seropositive. This rearrangement joins TRBV2 to TRBJ1-5, with TRBD1 matching over 8 bases. The sample taken for sequencing was PBMCs. As DNA, the CDR3 is TGTGCCAGCAGTGCCGGACAGGGAGGGAGTCAGCCCCAGCATTTT. Its protein is CASSAGQGGSQPQHF.